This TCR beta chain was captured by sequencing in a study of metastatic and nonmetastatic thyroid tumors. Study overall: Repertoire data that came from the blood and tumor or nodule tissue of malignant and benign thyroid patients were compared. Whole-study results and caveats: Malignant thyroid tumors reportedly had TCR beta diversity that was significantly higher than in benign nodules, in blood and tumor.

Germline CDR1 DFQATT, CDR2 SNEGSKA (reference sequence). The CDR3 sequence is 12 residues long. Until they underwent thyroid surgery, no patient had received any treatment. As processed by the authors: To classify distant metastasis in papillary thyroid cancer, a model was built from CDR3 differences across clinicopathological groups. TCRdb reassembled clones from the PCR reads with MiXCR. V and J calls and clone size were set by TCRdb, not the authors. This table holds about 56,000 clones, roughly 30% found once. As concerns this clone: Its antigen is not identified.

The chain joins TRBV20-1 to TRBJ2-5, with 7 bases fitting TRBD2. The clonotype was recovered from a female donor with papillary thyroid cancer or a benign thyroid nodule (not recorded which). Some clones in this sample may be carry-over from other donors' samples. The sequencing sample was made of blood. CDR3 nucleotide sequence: TGCACCCCCGGAAGCGGGGTTGAGACCCAGTACTTC. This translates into CTPGSGVETQYF.